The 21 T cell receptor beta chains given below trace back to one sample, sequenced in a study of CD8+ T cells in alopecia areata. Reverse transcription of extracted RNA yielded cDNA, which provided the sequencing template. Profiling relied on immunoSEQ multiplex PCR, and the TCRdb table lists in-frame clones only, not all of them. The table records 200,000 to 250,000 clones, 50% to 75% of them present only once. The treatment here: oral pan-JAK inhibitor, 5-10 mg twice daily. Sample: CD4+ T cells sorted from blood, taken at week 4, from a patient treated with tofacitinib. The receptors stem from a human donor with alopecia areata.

The CDR3 bases are TGCGCCAGCAGCTCTGAAATGAACACTGAAGCTTTCTTT. It specifies CASSSEMNTEAFF. The V call is TRBV4-3, the J call TRBJ1-1; D gene unclear. Trimming left V 5 bases short and J 0 bases short, with 7 bases between. CDR1 and CDR2 (germline): LGHNA, YSLEER. This CDR3 is built from 13 residues.

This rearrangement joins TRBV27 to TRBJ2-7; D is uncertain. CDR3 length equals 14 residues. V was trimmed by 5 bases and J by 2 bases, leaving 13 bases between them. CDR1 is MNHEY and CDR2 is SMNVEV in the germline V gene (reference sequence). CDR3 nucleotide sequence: TGTGCCAGCAGTGCCTCCCCTGGGCCCTACGAGCAGTACTTC. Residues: CASSASPGPYEQYF.

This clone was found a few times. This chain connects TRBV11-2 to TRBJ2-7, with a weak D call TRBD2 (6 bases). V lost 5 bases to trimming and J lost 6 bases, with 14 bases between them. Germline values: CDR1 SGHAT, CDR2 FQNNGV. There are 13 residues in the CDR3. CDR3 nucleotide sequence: TGTGCCAGCAGCATACCGCGGGGCTCCGAGCAGTACTTC. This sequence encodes CASSIPRGSEQYF.

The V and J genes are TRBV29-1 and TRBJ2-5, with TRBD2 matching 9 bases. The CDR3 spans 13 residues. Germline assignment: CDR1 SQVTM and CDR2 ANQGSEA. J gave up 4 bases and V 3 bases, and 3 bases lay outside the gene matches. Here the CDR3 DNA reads TGCAGCGTTGACAAGACTAGCGGAGAGACCCAGTACTTC. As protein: CSVDKTSGETQYF.

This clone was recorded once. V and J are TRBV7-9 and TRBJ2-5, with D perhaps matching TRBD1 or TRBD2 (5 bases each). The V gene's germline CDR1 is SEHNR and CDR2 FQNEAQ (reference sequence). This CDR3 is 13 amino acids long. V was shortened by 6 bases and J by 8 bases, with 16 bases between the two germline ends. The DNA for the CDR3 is TGTGCCAGCAGGAACTGGGGGACGGGAACCCAGTACTTC. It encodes CASRNWGTGTQYF.

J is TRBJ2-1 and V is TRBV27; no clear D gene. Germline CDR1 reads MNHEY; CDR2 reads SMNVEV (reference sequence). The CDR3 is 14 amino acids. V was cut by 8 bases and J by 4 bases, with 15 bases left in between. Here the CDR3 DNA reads TGTGCCAGCGGGCGACCGGGCCTATACAATGAGCAGTTCTTC. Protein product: CASGRPGLYNEQFF.

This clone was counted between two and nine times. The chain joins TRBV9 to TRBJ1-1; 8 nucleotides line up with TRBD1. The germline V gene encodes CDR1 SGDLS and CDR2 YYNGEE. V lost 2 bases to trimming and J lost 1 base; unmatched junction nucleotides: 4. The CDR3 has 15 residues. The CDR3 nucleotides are TGTGCCAGCAGCGTTGGGGGGACAGGGAACACTGAAGCTTTCTTT. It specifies CASSVGGTGNTEAFF.

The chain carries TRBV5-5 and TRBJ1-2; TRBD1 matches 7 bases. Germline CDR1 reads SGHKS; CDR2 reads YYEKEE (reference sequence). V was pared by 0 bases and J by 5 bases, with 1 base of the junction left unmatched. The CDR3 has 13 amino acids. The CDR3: CASSLEQGYGYTF. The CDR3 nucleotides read TGTGCCAGCAGCTTGGAACAGGGGTATGGCTACACCTTC.

The CDR3 loop reads CAWSAGARNEQFF. In nucleotides, the CDR3 is TGTGCCTGGAGTGCGGGGGCACGGAATGAGCAGTTCTTC. The V and J genes are TRBV30 and TRBJ2-1; D is perhaps TRBD1 or TRBD2 (6 bases each). Germline CDR1 and CDR2: GTSNPN and SVGIG (reference sequence). The V and J ends lost 1 base and 7 bases respectively, with 11 bases between them. This CDR3 region has 13 residues. Full variable domain (remainder filled in from reference TRBV30 and TRBJ2-1): SQTIHQWPATLVQPVGSPLSLECTVEGTSNPNLYWYRQAAGRGLQLLFYSVGIGQISSEVPQNLSASRPQDRQFILSSKKLLLSDSGFYLCAWSAGARNEQFFGPGTRLTVL.

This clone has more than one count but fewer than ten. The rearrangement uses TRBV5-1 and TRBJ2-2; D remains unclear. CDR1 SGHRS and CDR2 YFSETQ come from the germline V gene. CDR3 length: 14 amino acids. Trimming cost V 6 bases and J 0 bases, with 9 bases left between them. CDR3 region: CASMPDPNTGELFF. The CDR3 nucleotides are TGCGCCAGCATGCCGGACCCGAACACCGGGGAGCTGTTTTTT.

CDR3 DNA: TGTGCCACCAGCAGAGATGGCGGGGCTGGCACAGATACGCAGTATTTT. The encoded protein is CATSRDGGAGTDTQYF. The chain links TRBV15 to TRBJ2-3; TRBD2 is a possible D gene (6 bases). The length of the CDR3 is 16 residues. Trimming took off 0 bases at V and 1 base at J, with 11 bases between the two ends. Germline loops: CDR1 LNHNV, CDR2 YYDKDF (reference sequence). Full variable domain (missing parts from reference TRBV15 and TRBJ2-3): DAMVIQNPRYQVTQFGKPVTLSCSQTLNHNVMYWYQQKSSQAPKLLFHYYDKDFNNEADTPDNFQSRRPNTSFCFLDIRSPGLGDTAMYLCATSRDGGAGTDTQYFGPGTRLTVL.

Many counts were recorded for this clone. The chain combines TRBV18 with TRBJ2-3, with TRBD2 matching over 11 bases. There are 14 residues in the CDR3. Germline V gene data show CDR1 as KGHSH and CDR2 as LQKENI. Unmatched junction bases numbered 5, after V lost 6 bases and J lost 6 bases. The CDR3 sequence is CASSASGGHDTQYF. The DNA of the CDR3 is TGTGCCAGCTCCGCTAGCGGGGGGCATGATACGCAGTATTTT.

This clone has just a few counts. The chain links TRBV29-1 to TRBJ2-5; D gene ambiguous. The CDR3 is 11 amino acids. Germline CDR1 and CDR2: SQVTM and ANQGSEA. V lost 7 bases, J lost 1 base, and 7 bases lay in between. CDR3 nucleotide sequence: TGCAGCGCTTATGGCCAAGAGACCCAGTACTTC. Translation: CSAYGQETQYF.

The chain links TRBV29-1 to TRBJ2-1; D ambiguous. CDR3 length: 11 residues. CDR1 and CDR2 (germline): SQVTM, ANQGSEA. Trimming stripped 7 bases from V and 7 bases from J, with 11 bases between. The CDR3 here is CSGARQNEQFF. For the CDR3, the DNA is TGCAGCGGGGCGAGGCAGAATGAGCAGTTCTTC.

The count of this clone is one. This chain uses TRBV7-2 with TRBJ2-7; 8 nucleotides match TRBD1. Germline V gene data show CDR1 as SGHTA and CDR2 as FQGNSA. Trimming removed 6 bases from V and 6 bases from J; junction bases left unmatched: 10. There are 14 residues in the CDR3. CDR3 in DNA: TGTGCCAGCAGGTCCGCCGCGGGGACAGGCGAGCAGTACTTC. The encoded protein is CASRSAAGTGEQYF.

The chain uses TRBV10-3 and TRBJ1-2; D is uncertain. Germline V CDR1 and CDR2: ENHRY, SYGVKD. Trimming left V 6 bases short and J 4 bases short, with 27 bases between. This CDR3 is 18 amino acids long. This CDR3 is CAISVPKGGDKNPYGYTF. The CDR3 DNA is TGTGCCATCAGCGTCCCGAAGGGCGGGGATAAGAATCCCTATGGCTACACCTTC.

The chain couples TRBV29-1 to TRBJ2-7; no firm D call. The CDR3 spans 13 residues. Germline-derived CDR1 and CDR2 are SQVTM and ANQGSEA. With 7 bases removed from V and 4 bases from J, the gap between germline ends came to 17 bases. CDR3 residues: CSAGARLGYEQYF. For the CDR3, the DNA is TGCAGCGCCGGCGCCCGGCTAGGGTACGAGCAGTACTTC.

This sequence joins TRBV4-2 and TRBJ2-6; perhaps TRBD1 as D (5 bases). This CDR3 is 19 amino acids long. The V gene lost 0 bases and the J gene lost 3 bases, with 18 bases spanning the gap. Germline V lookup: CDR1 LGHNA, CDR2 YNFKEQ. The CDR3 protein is CASSQDSLGALSGANVLTF. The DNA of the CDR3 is TGTGCCAGCAGCCAAGACTCCCTAGGGGCGCTAAGTGGGGCCAACGTCCTGACTTTC.

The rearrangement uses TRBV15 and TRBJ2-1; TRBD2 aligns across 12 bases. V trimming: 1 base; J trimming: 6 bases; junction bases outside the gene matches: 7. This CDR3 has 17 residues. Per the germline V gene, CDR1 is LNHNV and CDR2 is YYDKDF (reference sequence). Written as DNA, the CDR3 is TGTGCCACCAGCAGAGGGGACGGACTAGCGGGGTCCAATGAGCAGTTCTTC. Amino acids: CATSRGDGLAGSNEQFF.

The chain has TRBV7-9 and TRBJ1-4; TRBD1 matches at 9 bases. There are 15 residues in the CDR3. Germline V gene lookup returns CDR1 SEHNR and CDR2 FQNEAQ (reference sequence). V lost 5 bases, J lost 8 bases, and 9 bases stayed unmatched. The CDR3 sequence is CASSPGGTGREKLFF. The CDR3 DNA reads TGTGCCAGCAGCCCAGGCGGGACAGGGCGAGAAAAACTGTTTTTT.

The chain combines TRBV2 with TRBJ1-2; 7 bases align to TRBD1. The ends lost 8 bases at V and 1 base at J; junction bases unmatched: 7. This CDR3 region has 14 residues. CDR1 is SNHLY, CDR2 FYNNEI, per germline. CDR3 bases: TGTGCCAGCTATGGGACAGATGATAACTATGGCTACACCTTC. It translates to CASYGTDDNYGYTF. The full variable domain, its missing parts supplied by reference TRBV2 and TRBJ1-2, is EPEVTQTPSHQVTQMGQEVILRCVPISNHLYFYWYRQILGQKVEFLVSFYNNEISEKSEIFDDQFSVERPDGSNFTLKIRSTKLEDSAMYFCASYGTDDNYGYTFGSGTRLTVV.